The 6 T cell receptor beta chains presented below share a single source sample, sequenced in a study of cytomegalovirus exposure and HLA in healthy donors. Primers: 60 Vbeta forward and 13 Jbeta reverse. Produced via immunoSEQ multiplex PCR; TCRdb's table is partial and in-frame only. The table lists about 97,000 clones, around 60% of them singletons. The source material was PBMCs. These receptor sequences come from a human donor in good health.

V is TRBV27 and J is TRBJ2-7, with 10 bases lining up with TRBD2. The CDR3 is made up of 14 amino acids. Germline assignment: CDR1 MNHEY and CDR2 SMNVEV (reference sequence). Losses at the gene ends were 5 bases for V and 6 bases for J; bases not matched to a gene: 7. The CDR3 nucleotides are TGTGCCAGCAGTCAGAGCGGGAGGGGTCGCGAGCAGTACTTC. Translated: CASSQSGRGREQYF.

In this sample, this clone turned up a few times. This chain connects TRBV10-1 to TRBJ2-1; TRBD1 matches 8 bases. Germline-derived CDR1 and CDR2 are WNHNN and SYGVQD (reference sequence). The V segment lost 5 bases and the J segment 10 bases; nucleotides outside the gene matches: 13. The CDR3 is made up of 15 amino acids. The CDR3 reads CASSTNWTGPKEQFF. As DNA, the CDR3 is TGCGCCAGCAGTACCAATTGGACAGGGCCGAAAGAGCAGTTCTTC.

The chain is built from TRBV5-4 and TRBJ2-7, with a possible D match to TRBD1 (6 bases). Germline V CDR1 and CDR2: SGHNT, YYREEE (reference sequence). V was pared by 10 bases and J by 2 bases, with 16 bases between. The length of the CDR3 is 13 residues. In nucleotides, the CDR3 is TGTGCCTCTTTCGTACAGGGAACCTACGAGCAGTACTTC. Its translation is CASFVQGTYEQYF.

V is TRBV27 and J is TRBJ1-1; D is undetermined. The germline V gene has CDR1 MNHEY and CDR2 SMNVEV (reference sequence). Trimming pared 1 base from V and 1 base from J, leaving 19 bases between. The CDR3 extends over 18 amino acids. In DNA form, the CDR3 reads TGTGCCAGCAGTTTATATGACCCTAGGGAGGCCTCGAACACTGAAGCTTTCTTT. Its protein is CASSLYDPREASNTEAFF.

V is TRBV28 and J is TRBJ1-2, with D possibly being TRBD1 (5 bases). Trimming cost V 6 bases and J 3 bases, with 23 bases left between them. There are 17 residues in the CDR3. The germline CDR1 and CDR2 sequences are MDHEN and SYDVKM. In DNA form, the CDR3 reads TGTGCCAGCAGGAGGAGCTGGACAAAAGAGCTTCACTATGGCTACACCTTC. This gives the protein CASRRSWTKELHYGYTF.

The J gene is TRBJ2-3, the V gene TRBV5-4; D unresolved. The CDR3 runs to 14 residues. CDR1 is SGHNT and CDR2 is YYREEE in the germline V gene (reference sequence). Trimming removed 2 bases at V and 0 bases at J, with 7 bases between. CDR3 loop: CASSFSGSTDTQYF. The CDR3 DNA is TGTGCCAGCAGCTTCTCGGGTAGCACAGATACGCAGTATTTT.